Listed below are T cell receptor beta chains from one sample, sequenced in a study of early T cells in non-severe SARS-CoV-2 infection. TCRdb recomputed calls from the 5' RACE reads with MiXCR, one row per CDR3 protein. The sample records 75,000 or so distinct CDR3 sequences, 13% to 15% being singletons. Sequenced input: whole blood. These receptors all come from an adult who was a healthcare worker with PCR-confirmed SARS-CoV-2 infection or an uninfected control (not recorded which). Both conserved end residues are part of each CDR3. A D gene is named only where the DNA matches it firmly.

NA | TRBJ2-7 | TRBV3-1 | CASSQLGEQYF
NA | TRBJ1-2 | TRBV6-6 | CASTGPNYGYTF
NA | TRBJ2-2 | TRBV19 | CASSIRAGANTGELFF
NA | TRBJ2-5 | TRBV18 | CASSPSDRITRETQYF
NA | TRBJ1-2 | TRBV7-7 | CASSPCYTF
NA | TRBJ1-3 | TRBV11-2 | CASSLLPTSGNTIYF
TRBD1 | TRBJ2-2 | TRBV29-1 | CSVVKQGAGELFF
NA | TRBJ1-1 | TRBV7-9 | CASSPFGGSNTEAFF
NA | TRBJ2-5 | TRBV20-1 | CSARGSGTQYF
NA | TRBJ1-3 | TRBV6-5 | CASSYSGDTSGNTIYF
NA | TRBJ2-3 | TRBV3-1 | CASSQDYAAGSTDTQYF
TRBD1 | TRBJ2-3 | TRBV7-6 | CASSPTGGTDTQYF
NA | TRBJ1-6 | TRBV3-1 | CASTPRGDSYNSPLHF
NA | TRBJ2-5 | TRBV29-1 | CSVEATRGETQYF
TRBD1 | TRBJ2-5 | TRBV20-1 | CSADGQGAGQETQYF
NA | TRBJ1-1 | TRBV7-9 | CASRPYADSNTEAFF
NA | TRBJ1-5 | TRBV28 | CASIPGSGPNQPQHF
TRBD2 | TRBJ2-3 | TRBV12-3/TRBV12-4 | CASSSGLAYSTDTQYF
NA | TRBJ1-4 | TRBV19 | CASSISGPRSNEKLFF
NA | TRBJ2-7 | TRBV6-5 | CASSYSGTRDSYEQYF
TRBD1 | TRBJ1-2 | TRBV6-2/TRBV6-3 | CASSQQTGGLDGYTF
NA | TRBJ2-5 | TRBV29-1 | CSAKTSQETQYF
TRBD2 | TRBJ2-1 | TRBV29-1 | CSVSLAGVGDEQFF
NA | TRBJ2-5 | TRBV11-2 | CASSSRRGIAQETQYF
NA | TRBJ1-4 | TRBV10-2 | CASTGHLNEKLFF
NA | TRBJ2-2 | TRBV7-3 | CASSLLGGTGELFF
NA | TRBJ2-3 | TRBV21-1 | CASSKEVLGGDTQYF
NA | TRBJ2-7 | TRBV28 | CASSAGTFSYEQYF
TRBD2 | TRBJ2-1 | TRBV3-1 | CASSQGTSVRRFF
TRBD2 | TRBJ2-3 | TRBV6-6 | CASSYSGLAADTQYF
NA | TRBJ1-1 | TRBV29-1 | CSVAVNTEAFF
NA | TRBJ1-2 | TRBV19 | CASSTDRSNGYTF
NA | TRBJ2-4 | TRBV28 | CASTFRGRGSKNIQYF
NA | TRBJ1-1 | TRBV20-1 | CSASAQLEAFF
NA | TRBJ2-7 | TRBV5-1 | CASSSHEAPYEQYF
NA | TRBJ1-6 | TRBV5-1 | CASSWGRIDLNSPLHF
NA | TRBJ2-1 | TRBV14 | CASSQDSYYNEQFF
NA | TRBJ2-1 | TRBV7-2 | CASSLAGTPGDEQFF
NA | TRBJ1-2 | TRBV10-3 | CAISGTNYGYTF
NA | TRBJ1-1 | TRBV4-1 | CASRLTGVTEAFF
TRBD2 | TRBJ2-3 | TRBV6-1 | CASRPGGFTDTQYF
NA | TRBJ1-2 | TRBV29-1 | CSVRGRDGYTF
NA | TRBJ2-5 | TRBV3-1 | CASSLTRGGVETQYF
NA | TRBJ2-1 | TRBV6-5 | CASSKGPSNEQFF
NA | TRBJ1-5 | TRBV3-1 | CASSQDWASQPQHF
NA | TRBJ2-1 | TRBV20-1 | CSASRANEQFF
NA | TRBJ2-3 | TRBV28 | CASSSGLFPSTDTQYF
NA | TRBJ2-6 | TRBV7-9 | CASSRADSGANVLTF
NA | TRBJ2-1 | TRBV11-3 | CASSLDRVTQQFF
NA | TRBJ1-2 | TRBV20-1 | CSARAGGARDYGYTF